This TCR beta chain was sequenced in a study of T cells in Graves' hyperthyroidism and ophthalmopathy (dated by TCRdb to the late 2010s). Looking at the study overall: Peripheral blood was sampled at the time of initial diagnosis, prior to any treatment. TCR V-J signatures able to tell the groups apart were searched for in a discovery cohort of 90 to 100 patients, of whom under 45 had Graves' ophthalmopathy and roughly 57 had stable Graves' hyperthyroidism. Whether ophthalmopathy could be predicted prospectively was tested in an independent validation cohort made up of about 20 hyperthyroidism patients plus 17 patients who later progressed to ophthalmopathy. The study also compared thyroid tissue and blood T-cell repertoires from roughly 6 Graves' hyperthyroidism patients. The 100 discovery patients were randomly divided into training and test sets at a 7:3 ratio. Following sampling, methimazole starting at 30 mg daily was given to hyperthyroidism patients, and high-dose intravenous methylprednisolone was given to ophthalmopathy patients. The paper describes TCR Vbeta CDR3 sequencing of 140 or so peripheral blood samples, made up of around 41 ophthalmopathy patients, more than 70 hyperthyroidism patients and roughly 17 progressor patients. General findings and caveats noted by the study authors: Most expanded thyroid clonotypes (frequency above 0.001) were also detected in blood, a finding suggesting that blood repertoires may reflect thyroid immune responses. In validation, the model predicted progression to ophthalmopathy with roughly 70% sensitivity and 72% to 85% specificity, a median of 6.5 months before onset. A 13 V-J signature model separated ophthalmopathy from stable hyperthyroidism, with approximately 87% sensitivity and 81.08% specificity in cross-validation and 80%/75% in testing. Sample size was not statistically predetermined, and blinding of investigators to group allocation was not performed.

TCR beta CDR3 regions were amplified from RNA transcripts. The first round of RT-PCR for the TCR CDR3 was performed with the HTBI primer set and the Qiagen OneStep RT-PCR kit. Libraries were constructed in a second round of multiplex PCR, after which size selection and purification were performed. Sequencing of the libraries was done on an Illumina HiSeq2000 using paired-end 100 bp reads. The original pipeline was this. SOAPnuke was used to process the raw data, throwing out any read that contained adapters or uncalled bases, had a mean Phred below 15, or lacked an exact constant-primer or identifier match. COPE v1.2.5 was used to merge high-quality paired reads, and clonotypes were defined as unique nucleotide sequences. Clonotypes were aligned to IMGT TRBV, TRBD and TRBJ reference segments using MiTCR v1.1. Analysis was restricted to V-J combinations with a frequency above 0.0001, which covered 98% to 99.2% of repertoires. The TCS score was defined as the ratio of F50 (clonal expansion) to E x V (chaos), calculated using BLOSUM62-based TCRdist between CDR3 peptides within each V-J. Welch's t-statistics and random forest reduced 514 V-J features to fewer than 15, which were used in a naive Bayes classifier (R e1071). TCRdb's own reprocessing of the public reads used fastp at Q25 and MiXCR and kept productive beta chains. Rows are combined by CDR3 protein, so each entry shows the most common genes and DNA. It is TCRdb's table, rather than the study itself, that gives the V and J calls and clone size. The sample table shows approximately 740,000 distinct CDR3 sequences, and around 15% are seen once. Approximately 10% of the sample lies in the top ten.

The V end gives up 5 bases and the J end 7 bases, leaving 12 bases in the junction not matched to a gene. The CDR3 spans 15 residues, from the cysteine through the phenylalanine. Just the 45-base CDR3 DNA is kept, in frame starting at base 1. The germline V gene encodes CDR1 SEHNR and CDR2 FQNEAQ (reference sequence). This clonotype was counted a few times. No cognate antigen has been identified for it. The input lacks base qualities; no much larger clone sits a single base away. Graves' hyperthyroidism was defined as stable when no progression to ophthalmopathy occurred over 18 months of follow-up. Hyperthyroidism patients were aged 18 to 65 years and newly diagnosed, with disease duration of less than 2 months. Patients with uncontrolled infections, other autoimmune diseases, pregnancy or lactation were excluded. Clinical symptoms, serum thyroxine and TRAb, thyroid ultrasound, and orbital computed tomography formed the basis for the diagnoses. PBMCs were separated from 10 ml of fresh peripheral blood using Ficoll-Paque density gradient centrifugation. Total RNA was extracted with Trizol reagent, and quality was checked on an Agilent 2100 Bioanalyzer.

The receptor's source is a woman aged 18-30 years with Graves' hyperthyroidism. The sequenced sample was blood. Recombination connected TRBV7-9 to TRBJ1-2; a stretch of 8 junction bases matches TRBD1. The CDR3: CASSPQGALITGYTF. The bases read TGTGCCAGCAGCCCCCAGGGGGCGCTGATAACTGGCTACACCTTC.